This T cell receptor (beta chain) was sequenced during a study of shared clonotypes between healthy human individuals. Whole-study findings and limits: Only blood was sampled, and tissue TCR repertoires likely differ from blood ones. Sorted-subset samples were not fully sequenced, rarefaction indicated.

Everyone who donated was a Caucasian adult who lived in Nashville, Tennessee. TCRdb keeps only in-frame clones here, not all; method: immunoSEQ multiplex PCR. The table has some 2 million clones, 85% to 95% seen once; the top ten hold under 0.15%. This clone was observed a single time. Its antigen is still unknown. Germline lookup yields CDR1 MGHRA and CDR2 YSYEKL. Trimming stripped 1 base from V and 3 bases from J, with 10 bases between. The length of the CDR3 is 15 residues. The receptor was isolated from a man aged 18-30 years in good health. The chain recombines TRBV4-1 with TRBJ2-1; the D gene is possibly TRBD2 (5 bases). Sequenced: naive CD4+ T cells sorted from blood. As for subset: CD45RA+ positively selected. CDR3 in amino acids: CASSQAGLGYNEQFF. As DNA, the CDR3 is TGCGCCAGCAGCCAAGCTGGACTCGGCTACAATGAGCAGTTCTTC.